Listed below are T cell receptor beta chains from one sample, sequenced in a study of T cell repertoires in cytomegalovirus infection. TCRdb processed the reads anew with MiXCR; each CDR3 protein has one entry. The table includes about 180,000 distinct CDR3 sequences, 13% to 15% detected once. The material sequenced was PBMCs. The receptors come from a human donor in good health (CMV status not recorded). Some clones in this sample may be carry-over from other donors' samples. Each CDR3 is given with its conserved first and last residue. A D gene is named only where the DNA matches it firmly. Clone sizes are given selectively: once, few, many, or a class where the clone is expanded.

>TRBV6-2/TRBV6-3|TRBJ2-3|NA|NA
TGTGCCAGCAGTTACTTTCAAGGGAGCACAGATACGCAGTATTTT
CASSYFQGSTDTQYF
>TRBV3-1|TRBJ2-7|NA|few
TGTGCCAGCAGCCAATGGACAGTCTCCTACGAGCAGTACTTC
CASSQWTVSYEQYF
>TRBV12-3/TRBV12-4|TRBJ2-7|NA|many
TGTGCCAGCAGTTTCGGATCTTCGGGCGACGAGCAGTACTTC
CASSFGSSGDEQYF
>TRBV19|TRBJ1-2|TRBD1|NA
TGTGCCATTTTTACCCGGGACAGCAAAAACTATGGCTACACCTTC
CAIFTRDSKNYGYTF
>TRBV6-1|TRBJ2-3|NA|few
TGTGCCAGCAGTGAGTTGGGCACAGATACGCAGTATTTT
CASSELGTDTQYF
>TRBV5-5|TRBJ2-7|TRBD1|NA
TGTGCCAGCAGCCCAGAAGGGACAGCCGGAGGCTACGAGCAGTACTTC
CASSPEGTAGGYEQYF
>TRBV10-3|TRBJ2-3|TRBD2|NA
TGTGCCATCAGTGAAGGCGGGAGGCCCACAGATACGCAGTATTTT
CAISEGGRPTDTQYF
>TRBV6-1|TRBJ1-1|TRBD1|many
TGTGCCAGCAGTGAAGTGAACAGGGGAGACACTGAAGCTTTCTTT
CASSEVNRGDTEAFF
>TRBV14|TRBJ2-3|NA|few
TGTGCCAGCAGCCAAGGTTGGAACACAGATACGCAGTATTTT
CASSQGWNTDTQYF
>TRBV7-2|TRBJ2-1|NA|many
TGTGCCAGCAGCTTAGCCCCGCGAGGGAATGAGCAGTTCTTC
CASSLAPRGNEQFF
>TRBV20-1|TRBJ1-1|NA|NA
TGCAGTGCTAGAGAAACGACAGTAAACACTGAAGCTTTCTTT
CSARETTVNTEAFF
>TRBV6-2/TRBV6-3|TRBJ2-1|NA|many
TGTGCCAGCAGTTCTACTAGATACGATGAGCAGTTCTTC
CASSSTRYDEQFF
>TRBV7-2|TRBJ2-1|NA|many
TGTGCCAGCAGCTTAAGGACACCCTCGAGCAATGAGCAGTTCTTC
CASSLRTPSSNEQFF
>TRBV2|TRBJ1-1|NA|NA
TGTGCCAGCAGCGGGGCCAAGTACGCTTTCTTT
CASSGAKYAFF
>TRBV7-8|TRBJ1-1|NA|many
TGTGCCAGCAGCTCAATACAGGGAGGCACTGAAGCTTTCTTT
CASSSIQGGTEAFF
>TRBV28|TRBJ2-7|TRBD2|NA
TGTGCCAGCAGTTCCCCGACTAGCGGACTTTGGGGGTTCGAGCAGTACTTC
CASSSPTSGLWGFEQYF
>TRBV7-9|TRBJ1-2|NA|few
TGTGCCAGCAGCCCTAATATATCTAGGGGGGGGACCTATGGCTACACCTTC
CASSPNISRGGTYGYTF
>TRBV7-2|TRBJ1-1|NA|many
TGTGCCAGCAGCTTGTGGTTTATGAACACTGAAGCTTTCTTT
CASSLWFMNTEAFF
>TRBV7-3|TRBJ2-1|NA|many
TGTGCCAGCAGCTGGACAGTCTACAATGAGCAGTTCTTC
CASSWTVYNEQFF
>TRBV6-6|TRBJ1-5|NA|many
TGTGCCAGCAGTTTCGACTCGAGCAATCAGCCCCAGCATTTT
CASSFDSSNQPQHF
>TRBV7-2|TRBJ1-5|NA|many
TGTGCCAGCAGCTTATCACTGGATCAGCCCCAGCATTTT
CASSLSLDQPQHF
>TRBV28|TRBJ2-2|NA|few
TGTGCCACCACCGACGGGGACTCGAACACCGGGGAGCTGTTTTTT
CATTDGDSNTGELFF
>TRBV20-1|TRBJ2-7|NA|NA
TGCAGTGCTACGGCGACAGTCTACGAGCAGTACTTC
CSATATVYEQYF
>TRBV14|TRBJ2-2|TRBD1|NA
TGTGCCAGCAGCCTTACCGGGACAGCGAACACCGGGGAGCTGTTTTTT
CASSLTGTANTGELFF
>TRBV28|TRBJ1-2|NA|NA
TGTGCCAGCAGTCCCGGGACAATCGACGGCTACACCTTC
CASSPGTIDGYTF
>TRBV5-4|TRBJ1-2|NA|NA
TGTGCCAGCAGCTTGGCAGGACAGAACTATGGCTACACCTTC
CASSLAGQNYGYTF
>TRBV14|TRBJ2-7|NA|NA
TGTGCCAGCAGCCACCAGAGACCCTACGAGCAGTACTTC
CASSHQRPYEQYF
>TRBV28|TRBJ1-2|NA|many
TGTGCCAGCAATTATGGGGGAGGACGAAGAATTGGCTACACCTTC
CASNYGGGRRIGYTF
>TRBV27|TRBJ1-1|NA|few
TGTGCCACCCACGACCCGGCGGTGAACACTGAAGCTTTCTTT
CATHDPAVNTEAFF
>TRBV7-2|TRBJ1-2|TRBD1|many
TGTGCCAGCAGCTCCCGGGACAGCTATGGCTACACCTTC
CASSSRDSYGYTF
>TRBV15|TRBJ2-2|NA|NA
TGTGCCACCAGCAGAGATTCGACCCGCACCGGGGAGCTGTTTTTT
CATSRDSTRTGELFF
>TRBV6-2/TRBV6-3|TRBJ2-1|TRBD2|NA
TGTGCCAGCATGTACCTAGCGGGGGACAATGAGCAGTTCTTC
CASMYLAGDNEQFF
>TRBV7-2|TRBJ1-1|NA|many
TGTGCCAGCAGCTTATTTCGGGGCAAGGGCGCTGAAGCTTTCTTT
CASSLFRGKGAEAFF